Below are 9 T cell receptor beta chains sequenced from a single sample in a study of shared clonotypes between healthy human individuals. Sequencing used immunoSEQ multiplex PCR; TCRdb keeps in-frame clones, though not all of them. The data show over a million clones, with approximately 98.5% seen just once and 0.36% held by the top ten. The source material was naive CD4+ T cells sorted from blood. Subset indicated: CD45RA+ positively selected. All receptors come from a man aged 25-45 years in good health.

This sequence joins TRBV6-4 and TRBJ2-3; D uncertain. CDR1 and CDR2 from the germline V gene are MRHNA and SNTAGT. The CDR3 runs to 16 residues. Trimming removed 0 bases from V and 3 bases from J, with 13 bases in between. The CDR3 loop is CASSDSATTGTDTQYF. CDR3 coding DNA: TGTGCCAGCAGTGACTCAGCCACCACCGGTACAGATACGCAGTATTTT.

This chain joins TRBV6-5 and TRBJ2-7, with 8 bases matching TRBD2. The germline CDR1 and CDR2 sequences are MNHEY and SVGAGI. With 5 bases clipped from V and 3 bases from J, the junction kept 9 bases outside the gene matches. CDR3 length: 15 residues. The CDR3 DNA reads TGTGCCAGCAGTGGCTCCTCGGGACTAGTCTACGAGCAGTACTTC. Encoded protein: CASSGSSGLVYEQYF.

Comment on this clone: Other DNA sequences in this sample translate to the same CDR3. This rearrangement joins TRBV9 to TRBJ2-7; tentative D call: TRBD2 (6 bases). Trimming shortened V by 1 base and J by 0 bases, and 8 bases separated the two germline ends. Germline loops: CDR1 SGDLS, CDR2 YYNGEE. The CDR3 has 14 amino acids. CDR3 in amino acids: CASSVSSGSYEQYF. The CDR3 nucleotides read TGTGCCAGCAGCGTAAGTAGCGGCTCCTACGAGCAGTACTTC. Together with reference TRBV9 and TRBJ2-7, the CDR3 gives the full variable domain: DSGVTQTPKHLITATGQRVTLRCSPRSGDLSVYWYQQSLDQGLQFLIQYYNGEERAKGNILERFSAQQFPDLHSELNLSSLELGDSALYFCASSVSSGSYEQYFGPGTRLTVT.

The chain joins TRBV16 to TRBJ2-7; D call uncertain. The CDR3 consists of 13 residues. Trimming stripped 1 base from V and 6 bases from J, with 10 bases between. CDR1 is KGHSY, CDR2 FQNENV, per germline. The CDR3 DNA is TGTGCCAGCAGCCAATTGGCAACGGGCGAGCAGTACTTC. Its protein is CASSQLATGEQYF.

This chain links TRBV29-1 with TRBJ1-2; D is undetermined. The germline V gene encodes CDR1 SQVTM and CDR2 ANQGSEA. The CDR3 sequence is 15 residues long. Trimming took off 6 bases at V and 2 bases at J, with 19 bases between the two ends. The CDR3 is CSVAPTGFGNYGYTF. CDR3 bases: TGCAGCGTAGCGCCGACGGGATTTGGGAACTATGGCTACACCTTC.

This chain links TRBV19 with TRBJ1-5; the D is unclear. Germline CDR1 and CDR2: LNHDA and SQIVND (reference sequence). This CDR3 spans 13 amino acids. Trimming stripped 5 bases from V and 2 bases from J, with 7 bases between. This CDR3 reads CASSHDRNQPQHF. The CDR3 DNA reads TGTGCCAGTAGTCACGATCGCAATCAGCCCCAGCATTTT.

This chain connects TRBV10-2 to TRBJ1-1, with D unclear. The ends were cut back, 6 bases at V and 4 bases at J, with 12 bases in the middle. Germline V CDR1 and CDR2: WSHSY, SAAADI. The CDR3 is made up of 13 amino acids. The CDR3 coding sequence is TGCGCCAGCAGGGATCACCCAGGCACTGAAGCTTTCTTT. This sequence encodes CASRDHPGTEAFF.

The gene calls are TRBV7-6 and TRBJ1-4; weak D call: TRBD1 (6 bases). Germline lookup yields CDR1 SGHVS and CDR2 FNYEAQ. The germline V and J ends were trimmed by 1 base and 1 base, with 13 bases remaining between them. This CDR3 is built from 17 residues. The CDR3 spells CASSLEWGGQTNEKLFF. The CDR3 coding sequence is TGTGCCAGCAGCTTAGAATGGGGGGGGCAAACTAATGAAAAACTGTTTTTT.

J is TRBJ2-3 and V is TRBV7-6; the match to TRBD1 covers 10 bases. Per germline, CDR1 SGHVS and CDR2 FNYEAQ. The CDR3 consists of 15 residues. After removal of 5 bases from V and 0 bases from J, the junction contained 2 bases not matched to a gene. The CDR3 coding sequence is TGTGCCAGCAGCCCGGGACAGGGGAGCACAGATACGCAGTATTTT. Protein sequence: CASSPGQGSTDTQYF.